The T cell receptor beta chain under discussion was sequenced for a study of T cell responses to AZD1222 COVID-19 vaccine. The CDR3 spans 14 residues. CDR1 and CDR2 from the germline V gene are SQVTM and ANQGSEA. V was pared by 7 bases and J by 1 base, with 16 bases between. Libraries were prepared by immunoSEQ multiplex PCR; TCRdb keeps only in-frame clonotypes and omits some of them. The sample consists of some 150,000 clones, about nine tenths of them appearing once. V is TRBV29-1 and J is TRBJ2-5; D assignment may be TRBD1 or TRBD2 (6 bases each). The sample in question was peripheral blood, obtained 28 days after the second AZD1222 dose. The clonotype comes from an adult who received the AZD1222 COVID-19 vaccine. The CDR3 bases are TGCAGCGCCCCATTAGGAGGGGGCCAAGAGACCCAGTACTTC. This gives the protein CSAPLGGGQETQYF.